Listed here are 24 T cell receptor beta chains from one sample, sequenced in a study of blood T cell repertoires in COVID-19. The table came from immunoSEQ multiplex PCR; TCRdb's copy has only in-frame clones and leaves some out. The repertoire holds 130,000 or so clones, with around 88% as singletons. Sequenced: peripheral blood. The receptors derive from a woman aged 45-60 years who had recovered from COVID-19.

The rearrangement uses TRBV7-2 and TRBJ2-7, with no clear D. V was cut by 2 bases and J by 4 bases, with 12 bases left in between. Germline CDR1 SGHTA, CDR2 FQGNSA. The CDR3 has 14 amino acids. This CDR3 reads CASSLTVALYEQYF. In nucleotides, the CDR3 is TGTGCCAGCAGCTTAACCGTAGCCCTGTACGAGCAGTACTTC.

This chain uses TRBV30 with TRBJ1-2; TRBD1 aligns across 9 bases. The V gene end was trimmed by 3 bases and the J gene end by 0 bases; junction bases not matched to a gene: 11. Germline V gene lookup returns CDR1 GTSNPN and CDR2 SVGIG (reference sequence). The CDR3 runs 17 residues. The CDR3 DNA reads as TGTGCCTGGAGACCCCCGGGACAGGGTCAAGCTAACTATGGCTACACCTTC. Its translation is CAWRPPGQGQANYGYTF.

This clone was seen a few times. The rearrangement joins TRBV2 to TRBJ1-2; 10 positions match TRBD1. The ends lost 5 bases at V and 7 bases at J; junction bases unmatched: 13. CDR1 is SNHLY and CDR2 is FYNNEI in the germline V gene. The CDR3 totals 16 residues. Here the CDR3 DNA reads TGTGCCAGCAGTACAACCCCCCCCGGACAGGGGGGTGGCTACACCTTC. It translates to CASSTTPPGQGGGYTF.

This clone was detected only once. J is TRBJ1-1 and V is TRBV10-3; tentatively, D is TRBD1 (6 bases). V dropped 10 bases and J dropped 5 bases, with 20 bases sitting between them. The CDR3 consists of 14 residues. CDR1 ENHRY and CDR2 SYGVKD come from the germline V gene. The CDR3 DNA reads as TGTGCCACCAGGGACACAACCATGGGGACTGAAGCTTTCTTT. Encoded protein: CATRDTTMGTEAFF.

The J gene is TRBJ2-2, the V gene TRBV24-1; TRBD1 might be the D (5 bases). The CDR3 contains 15 residues. The germline V and J ends were trimmed by 6 bases and 1 base, with 11 bases remaining between them. The germline gives CDR1 KGHDR, CDR2 SFDVKD. The CDR3 DNA follows: TGTGCCACCAGTCAGGGTGGCCTGAACACCGGGGAGCTGTTTTTT. Translated, it gives CATSQGGLNTGELFF.

This chain links TRBV7-9 with TRBJ1-2; D is perhaps TRBD1 (5 bases). Trimming left V 5 bases short and J 4 bases short, with 14 bases between. The CDR3 is made up of 14 amino acids. CDR1 is SEHNR and CDR2 is FQNEAQ in the germline V gene (reference sequence). CDR3 bases: TGTGCCAGCAGCCAGGGCGGGGATAGCTATGGCTACACCTTC. Amino acids: CASSQGGDSYGYTF.

The chain employs TRBV2 and TRBJ1-2; no clear D gene. Trimming took off 5 bases at V and 7 bases at J, with 11 bases between the two ends. Per the germline V gene, CDR1 is SNHLY and CDR2 is FYNNEI. There are 12 residues in the CDR3. This chain's CDR3 is CASSRQAGGYTF. The CDR3 region has the DNA TGTGCCAGCAGTAGGCAGGCCGGTGGCTACACCTTC.

This clone was recorded only once. The rearrangement joins TRBV4-2 to TRBJ1-3, with 7 bases fitting TRBD1. V trimming: 7 bases; J trimming: 0 bases; junction bases outside the gene matches: 3. The V gene's germline CDR1 is LGHNA and CDR2 YNFKEQ. This CDR3 contains 14 residues. CDR3 sequence: CASTWDSSGNTIYF. The CDR3 DNA follows: TGTGCCAGCACTTGGGACAGCTCTGGAAACACCATATATTTT.

This chain joins TRBV6-5 and TRBJ2-7, with D possibly TRBD1 on 7 matching bases. This CDR3 has 15 residues. Looked up from germline, CDR1 is MNHEY and CDR2 is SVGAGI. V lost 6 bases, J lost 4 bases, and 19 bases lay in between. CDR3 in DNA: TGTGCCAGCAGATTACACCAGGGGGGAGAGTACGAGCAGTACTTC. Its protein product is CASRLHQGGEYEQYF.

The chain combines TRBV5-1 with TRBJ1-2; 9 nucleotides match TRBD1. This CDR3 comprises 14 residues. Germline assignment: CDR1 SGHRS and CDR2 YFSETQ. V shed 3 bases, J shed 2 bases, and the junction held 2 bases outside the gene matches. Here the CDR3 DNA reads TGCGCCAGCAGCTCAACAGGGGGCAACTATGGCTACACCTTC. Translated, it gives CASSSTGGNYGYTF.

The chain has TRBV4-1 and TRBJ2-1; TRBD2 aligns across 10 bases. CDR1 and CDR2 from the germline V gene are MGHRA and YSYEKL. J was trimmed by 5 bases and V by 2 bases; bases with no gene match: 6. The length of the CDR3 is 16 residues. The CDR3 nucleotides are TGCGCCAGCAGCCAAATCCCGCTAGCGGGGGACAATGAGCAGTTCTTC. It translates to CASSQIPLAGDNEQFF.

This chain joins TRBV20-1 and TRBJ2-1; D not certain. This CDR3 has 12 amino acids. From germline, CDR1 is DFQATT and CDR2 SNEGSKA (reference sequence). With 3 bases removed from V and 6 bases from J, the gap between germline ends came to 9 bases. CDR3 sequence (DNA): TGCAGTGCTAGTCAACTTCTCAATGAGCAGTTCTTC. Its translation is CSASQLLNEQFF.

This rearrangement joins TRBV19 to TRBJ2-5; 8 bases align to TRBD2. The CDR3 length is 14 residues. Germline-derived CDR1 and CDR2 are LNHDA and SQIVND (reference sequence). V shed 8 bases and J 3 bases; nucleotides not matched to a gene: 8. This CDR3 is CASRRGGSEETQYF. In DNA form, the CDR3 reads TGTGCCAGTCGGCGCGGGGGGTCAGAAGAGACCCAGTACTTC.

The chain joins TRBV7-8 to TRBJ2-7, with D perhaps matching TRBD1 (6 bases). Germline assignment: CDR1 SGHVS and CDR2 FQNEAQ. Trimming stripped 1 base from V and 3 bases from J, with 10 bases between. The CDR3 contains 14 residues. The CDR3, as DNA: TGTGCCAGCAGCTTAGTACAGGGTGGCTACGAGCAGTACTTC. Protein: CASSLVQGGYEQYF.

The gene calls are TRBV18 and TRBJ1-2; D gene uncertain. The V end was cut by 6 bases, the J end by 6 bases, with 17 bases between. Germline-derived CDR1 and CDR2 are KGHSH and LQKENI. The CDR3 length is 14 residues. The CDR3 loop is CASSLLEDFNGYTF. The CDR3 bases are TGTGCCAGCTCGTTACTAGAGGATTTCAATGGCTACACCTTC.

This clone was seen once. The V gene is TRBV19, the J gene TRBJ1-2; D is uncertain. V lost 6 bases to trimming and J lost 5 bases, with 13 bases between them. Germline CDR1 is LNHDA and CDR2 is SQIVND (reference sequence). The CDR3 runs to 13 residues. The CDR3 sequence is CASSIPRAYGYTF. DNA for the CDR3: TGTGCCAGTAGCATTCCCCGAGCTTATGGCTACACCTTC.

This chain uses TRBV7-2 with TRBJ2-4, with 10 nucleotides matching TRBD2. V lost 2 bases to trimming and J lost 6 bases; unmatched junction nucleotides: 1. Germline V gene sequence: CDR1 SGHTA, CDR2 FQGNSA. This CDR3 region has 14 residues. The CDR3 bases are TGTGCCAGCAGCTTACAGCGGGAGGGAAACATTCAGTACTTC. Translated: CASSLQREGNIQYF.

The chain carries TRBV5-4 and TRBJ1-2; D may be TRBD1 (5 bases). Germline V gene sequence: CDR1 SGHNT, CDR2 YYREEE (reference sequence). The CDR3 contains 15 residues. Trimming removed 5 bases at V and 8 bases at J, with 22 bases between. CDR3 sequence: CASRGSTEVIVGYTF. As DNA, the CDR3 is TGTGCCAGCAGAGGGTCGACAGAGGTCATAGTCGGCTACACCTTC. The full variable domain, in which reference TRBV5-4 and TRBJ1-2 provide the parts outside the CDR3, is ETGVTQSPTHLIKTRGQQVTLRCSSQSGHNTVSWYQQALGQGPQFIFQYYREEENGRGNFPPRFSGLQFPNYSSELNVNALELDDSALYLCASRGSTEVIVGYTFGSGTRLTVV.

As DNA, the CDR3 is TGTGCCAGCAGTGAACACCGACAGGGTCCCACAGATACGCAGTATTTT. Amino acids: CASSEHRQGPTDTQYF. The chain links TRBV6-1 to TRBJ2-3, with 7 bases aligning to TRBD1. Germline lookup yields CDR1 MNHNS and CDR2 SASEGT. The CDR3 has 16 amino acids. Germline trimming cut 2 bases from V and 2 bases from J; bases unmatched to any gene: 7.

As DNA, the CDR3 is TGTGCCGGCCAGGACAGGGGCTACGAGCAGTACTTC. Protein: CAGQDRGYEQYF. The V call is TRBV30, the J call TRBJ2-7; TRBD1 matches at 9 bases. The CDR3 has 12 residues. V dropped 8 bases and J dropped 3; count of bases not matched to a gene: 5. CDR1 and CDR2 from the germline V gene are GTSNPN and SVGIG (reference sequence).

The chain has TRBV14 and TRBJ2-1; 14 positions match TRBD2. The CDR3 runs to 17 residues. J gave up 4 bases and V 4 bases, and 6 bases lay outside the gene matches. Germline V gene sequence: CDR1 SGHDN, CDR2 FVKESK. The CDR3 DNA is TGTGCCAGCAGCCCGACTAGCGGGGGGGGGCCTTACAATGAGCAGTTCTTC. Amino acids: CASSPTSGGGPYNEQFF.

The CDR3 DNA follows: TGTGCCAGCTCACCGCTTGGGGGACAGATGTATGGCTACACCTTC. Residues: CASSPLGGQMYGYTF. The chain employs TRBV18 and TRBJ1-2; 7 bases are a match to TRBD1. The CDR3 extends over 15 amino acids. CDR1 and CDR2 from the germline V gene are KGHSH and LQKENI. The junction had 9 bases not matched to a gene; V was cut back by 3 bases and J by 5 bases.

The rearrangement joins TRBV2 to TRBJ1-1; 7 bases are shared with TRBD1. CDR3 length: 16 amino acids. Germline loops: CDR1 SNHLY, CDR2 FYNNEI. V was pared by 5 bases and J by 6 bases, with 15 bases of the junction left unmatched. The CDR3 is CASSSQGPRGRAEAFF. CDR3 nucleotides: TGTGCCAGCAGTTCACAGGGGCCCCGGGGAAGGGCTGAAGCTTTCTTT.

The chain combines TRBV29-1 with TRBJ2-3; TRBD2 aligns across 12 bases. V shed 7 bases, J shed 4 bases, and the junction held 3 bases outside the gene matches. Germline loops: CDR1 SQVTM, CDR2 ANQGSEA. The CDR3 runs 13 residues. CDR3 coding DNA: TGCAGCGCGACTAGCGGGAGTTCAGATACGCAGTATTTT. Protein: CSATSGSSDTQYF.